The next 8 T cell receptor beta chains were all read from a single sample in a study of CD8 T cells in Susac syndrome. RNA, at roughly 0.45 to 1 ug, was reverse transcribed with random hexamers. TCRdb used MiXCR to reprocess the immunoSEQ multiplex PCR reads, holding one entry per CDR3 protein. The data show approximately 280,000 distinct CDR3 sequences, around 84% seen once. Specimen: CD8+ T cells from PBMCs. These receptors were obtained from a human donor with multiple sclerosis.

This chain joins TRBV28 and TRBJ2-5; 9 nucleotides match TRBD1. CDR1 and CDR2 (germline): MDHEN, SYDVKM. V lost 5 bases, J lost 5 bases, and 12 bases stayed unmatched. The CDR3 sequence is 16 residues long. CDR3 sequence: CASSPSPSTGGETQYF. The DNA of the CDR3 is TGTGCCAGCAGTCCCTCCCCCTCGACAGGGGGGGAGACCCAGTACTTC.

The rearrangement links TRBV5-1 to TRBJ2-2, with D hard to call. This CDR3 has 17 amino acids. V was shortened by 4 bases and J by 0 bases, with 16 bases between the two germline ends. The germline V gene encodes CDR1 SGHRS and CDR2 YFSETQ. The CDR3 reads CASSPTPYGSNTGELFF. The DNA of the CDR3 is TGCGCCAGCAGCCCAACCCCGTACGGTTCGAACACCGGGGAGCTGTTTTTT.

This chain connects TRBV4-1 to TRBJ2-7; TRBD1 is a possible D gene (5 bases). Germline CDR1 is MGHRA and CDR2 is YSYEKL. Trimming stripped 6 bases from V and 0 bases from J, with 18 bases between. The CDR3 spans 16 residues. In DNA, the CDR3 is TGCGCCAGCAGTTCAAGGGGTGGTGTCAGCTCCTACGAGCAGTACTTC. It yields the protein CASSSRGGVSSYEQYF.

This chain joins TRBV6-1 and TRBJ2-5; weak D call: TRBD2 (5 bases). CDR3 length equals 15 residues. V was shortened by 2 bases and J by 5 bases, with 15 bases between the two germline ends. Germline loops: CDR1 MNHNS, CDR2 SASEGT. The CDR3 DNA reads as TGTGCCAGCAGTGAATTTCGAGGTAGCGACGAGACCCAGTACTTC. The encoded protein is CASSEFRGSDETQYF.

The chain couples TRBV9 to TRBJ2-7; D remains unclear. Trimming pared 4 bases from V and 7 bases from J, leaving 12 bases between. This CDR3 comprises 12 residues. Germline values: CDR1 SGDLS, CDR2 YYNGEE. This CDR3 reads CASSPRTGEQYF. CDR3 bases: TGTGCCAGCAGCCCCCGCACGGGTGAGCAGTACTTC.

The rearrangement joins TRBV27 to TRBJ2-1, with D maybe TRBD2 (6 bases). The CDR3 runs 14 residues. Trimming pared 6 bases from V and 5 bases from J, leaving 14 bases between. From germline, CDR1 is MNHEY and CDR2 SMNVEV (reference sequence). The CDR3 DNA follows: TGTGCCAGCAGCTGGACCTTAGCGGACAATGAGCAGTTCTTC. Its translation: CASSWTLADNEQFF.

The chain uses TRBV30 and TRBJ2-3; D gene unclear. The CDR3 is 16 amino acids. V gave up 0 bases and J gave up 0 bases, with 13 bases separating them. Germline CDR1 and CDR2: GTSNPN and SVGIG (reference sequence). The CDR3 protein is CAWSVQYGASTDTQYF. DNA for the CDR3: TGTGCCTGGAGTGTACAATATGGAGCGAGCACAGATACGCAGTATTTT.

The chain links TRBV5-1 to TRBJ1-5; the D gene is possibly TRBD1 (5 bases). Germline CDR1 is SGHRS and CDR2 is YFSETQ. This CDR3 contains 13 residues. V dropped 1 base and J dropped 5 bases, with 7 bases sitting between them. The CDR3 loop is CASSLRGDQPQHF. Written as DNA, the CDR3 is TGCGCCAGCAGCTTGAGGGGTGATCAGCCCCAGCATTTT.